Each of the 16 T cell receptor beta chains below was sequenced from the same sample in a study of blood T cell repertoires in COVID-19. Measured with immunoSEQ multiplex PCR; TCRdb has only the in-frame clones, and not every one. In the table there are around 200,000 clones, over 75% of which are singletons. The sequencing sample was made of peripheral blood. The receptors derive from a human donor with active or convalescent COVID-19. The donor label of this sample is uncertain.

The V and J genes are TRBV28 and TRBJ2-5; no definite D call. Germline V gene data show CDR1 as MDHEN and CDR2 as SYDVKM. The CDR3 spans 15 residues. V lost 3 bases, J lost 3 bases, and 14 bases lay in between. The CDR3 spells CASSFTLGNKETQYF. The CDR3 nucleotides read TGTGCCAGCAGTTTCACCTTGGGCAACAAAGAGACCCAGTACTTC.

This chain connects TRBV5-4 to TRBJ2-3, with TRBD2 identical over 7 bases. After removal of 2 bases from V and 7 bases from J, the junction contained 1 base not matched to a gene. The CDR3 length is 12 residues. Germline V gene sequence: CDR1 SGHNT, CDR2 YYREEE (reference sequence). This chain's CDR3 is CASSLAGNTQYF. In nucleotides, the CDR3 is TGTGCCAGCAGCTTAGCGGGAAATACGCAGTATTTT.

This clone was seen a few times. The chain uses TRBV10-1 and TRBJ2-1; 8 bases map to TRBD2. V shed 0 bases, J shed 0 bases, and the junction held 10 bases outside the gene matches. The germline CDR1 and CDR2 sequences are WNHNN and SYGVQD (reference sequence). The CDR3 contains 19 residues. The CDR3 protein is CASSESINPAGVSYNEQFF. The CDR3 nucleotides read TGCGCCAGCAGTGAGTCGATTAATCCAGCGGGGGTCTCCTACAATGAGCAGTTCTTC.

The V gene is TRBV5-4, the J gene TRBJ2-3; 8 positions agree with TRBD2. The germline V gene has CDR1 SGHNT and CDR2 YYREEE (reference sequence). J was trimmed by 6 bases and V by 2 bases; bases with no gene match: 5. The CDR3 has 14 residues. CDR3 residues: CASSLPGGADTQYF. In DNA form, the CDR3 reads TGTGCCAGCAGCTTACCGGGGGGGGCCGATACGCAGTATTTT.

This chain connects TRBV7-6 to TRBJ1-4; 8 nucleotides match TRBD1. J was trimmed by 0 bases and V by 1 base; bases with no gene match: 13. This CDR3 has 20 residues. Germline lookup yields CDR1 SGHVS and CDR2 FNYEAQ. This CDR3 is CASSLGHGTGGPATNEKLFF. CDR3 bases: TGTGCCAGCAGCTTAGGCCATGGGACAGGTGGGCCCGCAACTAATGAAAAACTGTTTTTT.

This clone was observed once. The chain's CDR3 is CASSLQAGEGWYGYTF. Here the CDR3 DNA reads TGTGCCAGTAGTCTACAAGCGGGGGAGGGTTGGTATGGCTACACCTTC. The chain employs TRBV19 and TRBJ1-2, with D tentatively TRBD1 (5 bases). V lost 5 bases to trimming and J lost 5 bases, with 21 bases between them. The germline gives CDR1 LNHDA, CDR2 SQIVND (reference sequence). The CDR3 has 16 amino acids.

This chain connects TRBV19 to TRBJ2-7, with D perhaps TRBD2 (6 bases). The CDR3 spans 15 residues. Looked up from germline, CDR1 is LNHDA and CDR2 is SQIVND (reference sequence). Between the trimmed V and J ends, which lost 5 bases and 2 bases, there was a span of 16 bases. DNA of the CDR3: TGTGCCAGTAGTCAGGGCGGGACGGACACCTACGAGCAGTACTTC. It yields the protein CASSQGGTDTYEQYF.

The rearrangement joins TRBV28 to TRBJ1-2; weak D call: TRBD1 (6 bases). This CDR3 region has 13 residues. Germline CDR1 reads MDHEN; CDR2 reads SYDVKM. V was cut by 4 bases and J by 6 bases, with 12 bases left in between. The CDR3 coding sequence is TGTGCCAGCAGTTCCCGACACAGGGATGGCTACACCTTC. It yields the protein CASSSRHRDGYTF.

This clone came up once. V and J are TRBV5-1 and TRBJ2-2; possibly TRBD1 for D (5 bases). The CDR3 runs 14 residues. The V gene's germline CDR1 is SGHRS and CDR2 YFSETQ. The V and J ends lost 2 bases and 9 bases respectively, with 14 bases between them. The CDR3 spells CASSLLDGARELFF. CDR3 bases: TGCGCCAGCAGCTTACTGGATGGGGCGAGGGAGCTGTTTTTT.

The chain is built from TRBV7-3 and TRBJ2-1, with 13 bases lining up with TRBD2. Germline V lookup: CDR1 SGHTA, CDR2 FQGTGA. J gave up 8 bases and V 2 bases, and 12 bases lay outside the gene matches. CDR3 length equals 18 residues. CDR3: CASSLQVLTSGGADEQFF. The CDR3 DNA follows: TGTGCCAGCAGCTTACAAGTACTTACTAGCGGGGGGGCGGATGAGCAGTTCTTC.

This clone was counted at least ten times. The V and J genes are TRBV7-2 and TRBJ2-7, with 7 nucleotides matching TRBD1. The germline V gene has CDR1 SGHTA and CDR2 FQGNSA. J lost 0 bases, V lost 2 bases, and 4 bases had no gene match. The CDR3 has 15 amino acids. CDR3 loop: CASSLTGQISYEQYF. The CDR3 nucleotides are TGTGCCAGCAGCTTAACGGGACAGATCTCCTACGAGCAGTACTTC. The full variable domain, in which reference TRBV7-2 and TRBJ2-7 provide the parts outside the CDR3, is GAGVSQSPSNKVTEKGKDVELRCDPISGHTALYWYRQSLGQGLEFLIYFQGNSAPDKSGLPSDRFSAERTGGSVSTLTIQRTQQEDSAVYLCASSLTGQISYEQYFGPGTRLTVT.

The chain couples TRBV9 to TRBJ2-3; 9 bases fit TRBD2. Germline-derived CDR1 and CDR2 are SGDLS and YYNGEE. V trimming: 2 bases; J trimming: 1 base; junction bases outside the gene matches: 8. CDR3 length: 17 residues. For the CDR3, the DNA is TGTGCCAGCAGCGTCAACCTTCTAGCGGGGCGCACAGATACGCAGTATTTT. The encoded protein is CASSVNLLAGRTDTQYF. The variable domain in full, with the rest retrieved from reference TRBV9 and TRBJ2-3, is DSGVTQTPKHLITATGQRVTLRCSPRSGDLSVYWYQQSLDQGLQFLIQYYNGEERAKGNILERFSAQQFPDLHSELNLSSLELGDSALYFCASSVNLLAGRTDTQYFGPGTRLTVL.

J is TRBJ1-1 and V is TRBV7-3; unclear D gene. Germline CDR1 is SGHTA and CDR2 is FQGTGA. The CDR3 loop spans 14 amino acids. V was pared by 3 bases and J by 0 bases, with 8 bases between. The CDR3 nucleotides are TGTGCCAGCAGCTTTAGTAACTTGAACACTGAAGCTTTCTTT. It translates to CASSFSNLNTEAFF.

V gene TRBV6-4 combines with J gene TRBJ1-2; 8 bases fit TRBD1. V lost 10 bases to trimming and J lost 7 bases; unmatched junction nucleotides: 14. CDR1 is MRHNA and CDR2 is SNTAGT in the germline V gene. The CDR3 contains 14 residues. The CDR3 spells CATKEGTGGTGYTF. CDR3 nucleotide sequence: TGTGCCACCAAGGAGGGAACAGGGGGAACTGGCTACACCTTC.

The V gene is TRBV5-1, the J gene TRBJ1-1; D may be TRBD1 (6 bases). With 3 bases removed from V and 2 bases from J, the gap between germline ends came to 8 bases. The CDR3 length is 13 residues. Germline V gene sequence: CDR1 SGHRS, CDR2 YFSETQ. The CDR3 sequence: CASSWGHNTEAFF. Here the CDR3 DNA reads TGCGCCAGCAGCTGGGGACATAACACTGAAGCTTTCTTT.

CDR3 residues: CASSRGTSETQYF. DNA of the CDR3: TGTGCCAGCAGCCGCGGGACTAGCGAGACCCAGTACTTC. The V gene is TRBV5-4, the J gene TRBJ2-5, with TRBD2 identical over 9 bases. V lost 4 bases and J lost 5; bases outside the gene matches: 3. Germline CDR1 reads SGHNT; CDR2 reads YYREEE (reference sequence). The CDR3 covers 13 residues.